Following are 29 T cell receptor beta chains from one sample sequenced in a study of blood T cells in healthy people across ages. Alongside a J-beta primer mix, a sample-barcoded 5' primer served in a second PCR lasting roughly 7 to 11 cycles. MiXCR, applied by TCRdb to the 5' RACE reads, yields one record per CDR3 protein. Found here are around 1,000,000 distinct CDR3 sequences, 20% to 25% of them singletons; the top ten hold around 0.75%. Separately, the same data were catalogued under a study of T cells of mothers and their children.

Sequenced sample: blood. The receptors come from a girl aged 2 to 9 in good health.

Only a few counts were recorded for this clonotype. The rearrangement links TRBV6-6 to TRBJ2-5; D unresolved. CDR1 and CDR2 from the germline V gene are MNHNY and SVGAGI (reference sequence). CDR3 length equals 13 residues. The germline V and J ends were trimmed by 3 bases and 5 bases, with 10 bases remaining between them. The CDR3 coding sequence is TGTGCCAGCAGTTATAGTGGGTACGAGACCCAGTACTTC. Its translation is CASSYSGYETQYF.

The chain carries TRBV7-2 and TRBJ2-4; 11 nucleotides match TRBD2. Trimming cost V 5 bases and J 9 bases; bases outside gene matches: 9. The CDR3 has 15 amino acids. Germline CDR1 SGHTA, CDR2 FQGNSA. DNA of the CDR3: TGTGCCAGCAGCGTTCCCGGGACTAGCGGAAGCATTCAGTACTTC. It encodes CASSVPGTSGSIQYF.

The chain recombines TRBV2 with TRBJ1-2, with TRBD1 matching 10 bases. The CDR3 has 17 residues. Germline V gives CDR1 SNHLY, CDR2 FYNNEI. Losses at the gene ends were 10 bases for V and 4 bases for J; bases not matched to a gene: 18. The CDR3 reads CATYTGTGEWSSYGYTF. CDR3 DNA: TGTGCCACATACACCGGGACAGGGGAATGGAGTAGCTATGGCTACACCTTC. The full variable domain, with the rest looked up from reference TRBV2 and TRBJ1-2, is EPEVTQTPSHQVTQMGQEVILRCVPISNHLYFYWYRQILGQKVEFLVSFYNNEISEKSEIFDDQFSVERPDGSNFTLKIRSTKLEDSAMYFCATYTGTGEWSSYGYTFGSGTRLTVV.

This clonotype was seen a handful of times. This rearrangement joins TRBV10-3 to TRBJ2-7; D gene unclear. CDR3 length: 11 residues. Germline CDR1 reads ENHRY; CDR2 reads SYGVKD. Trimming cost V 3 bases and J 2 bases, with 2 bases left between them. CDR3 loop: CAISETYEQYF. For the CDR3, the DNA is TGTGCCATCAGTGAAACCTACGAGCAGTACTTC.

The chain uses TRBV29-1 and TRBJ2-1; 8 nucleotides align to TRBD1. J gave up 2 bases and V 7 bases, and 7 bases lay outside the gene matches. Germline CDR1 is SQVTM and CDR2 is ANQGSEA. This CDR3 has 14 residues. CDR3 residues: CSALTGQAYNEQFF. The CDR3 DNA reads TGCAGCGCTCTGACGGGACAGGCCTACAATGAGCAGTTCTTC.

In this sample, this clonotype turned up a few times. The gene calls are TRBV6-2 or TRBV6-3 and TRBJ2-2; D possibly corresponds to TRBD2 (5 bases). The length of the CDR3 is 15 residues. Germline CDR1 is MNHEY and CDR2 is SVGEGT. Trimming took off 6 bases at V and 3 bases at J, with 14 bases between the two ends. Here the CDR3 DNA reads TGTGCCAGCAGCCCCTTCACTAGGGACACCGGGGAGCTGTTTTTT. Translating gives CASSPFTRDTGELFF.

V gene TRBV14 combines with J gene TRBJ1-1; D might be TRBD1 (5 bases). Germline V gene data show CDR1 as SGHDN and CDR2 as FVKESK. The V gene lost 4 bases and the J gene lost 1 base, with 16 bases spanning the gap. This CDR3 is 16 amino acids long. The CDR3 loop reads CASSLRSGVWNTEAFF. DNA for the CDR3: TGTGCCAGCAGCCTCAGGTCGGGGGTTTGGAACACTGAAGCTTTCTTT. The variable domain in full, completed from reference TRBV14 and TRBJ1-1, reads EAGVTQFPSHSVIEKGQTVTLRCDPISGHDNLYWYRRVMGKEIKFLLHFVKESKQDESGMPNNRFLAERTGGTYSTLKVQPAELEDSGVYFCASSLRSGVWNTEAFFGQGTRLTVV.

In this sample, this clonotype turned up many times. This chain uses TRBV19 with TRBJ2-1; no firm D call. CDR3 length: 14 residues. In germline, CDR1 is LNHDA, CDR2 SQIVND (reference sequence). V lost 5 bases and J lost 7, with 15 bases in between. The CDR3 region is CASSSVLGGNEQFF. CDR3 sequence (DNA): TGTGCCAGTAGTTCGGTTTTGGGTGGGAATGAGCAGTTCTTC.

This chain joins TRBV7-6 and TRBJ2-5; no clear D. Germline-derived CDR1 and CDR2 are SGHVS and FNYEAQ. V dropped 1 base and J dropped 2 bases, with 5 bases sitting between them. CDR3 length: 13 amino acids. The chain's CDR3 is CASSLEEQETQYF. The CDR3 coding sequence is TGTGCCAGCAGCTTAGAGGAGCAAGAGACCCAGTACTTC.

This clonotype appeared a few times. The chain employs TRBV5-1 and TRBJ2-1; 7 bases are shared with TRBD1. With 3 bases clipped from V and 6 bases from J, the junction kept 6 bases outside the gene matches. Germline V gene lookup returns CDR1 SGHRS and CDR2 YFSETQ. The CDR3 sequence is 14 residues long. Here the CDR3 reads CASSSTGSRNEQFF. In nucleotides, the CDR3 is TGCGCCAGCAGCTCGACAGGGTCTCGCAATGAGCAGTTCTTC.

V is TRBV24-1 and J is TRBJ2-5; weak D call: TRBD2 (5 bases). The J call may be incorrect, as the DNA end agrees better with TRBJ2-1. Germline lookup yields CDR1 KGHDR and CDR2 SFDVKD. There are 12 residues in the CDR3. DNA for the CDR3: TGTGCCACCAGTGGTAGCGTGACTGAGCAGTTCTTC. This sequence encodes CATSGSVTEQFF.

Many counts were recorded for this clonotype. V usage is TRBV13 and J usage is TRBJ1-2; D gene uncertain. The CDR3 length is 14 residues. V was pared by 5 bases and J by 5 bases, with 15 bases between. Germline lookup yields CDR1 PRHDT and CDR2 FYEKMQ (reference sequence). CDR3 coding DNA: TGTGCCAGCAGCGTGACATCTACCCCTTATGGCTACACCTTC. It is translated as CASSVTSTPYGYTF.

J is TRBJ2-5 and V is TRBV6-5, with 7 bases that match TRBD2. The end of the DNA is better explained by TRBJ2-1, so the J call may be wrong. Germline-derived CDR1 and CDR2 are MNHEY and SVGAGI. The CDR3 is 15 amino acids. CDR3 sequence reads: CASSYYTGGDNEQFF. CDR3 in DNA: TGTGCCAGCAGTTATTATACTGGGGGGGACAATGAGCAGTTCTTC.

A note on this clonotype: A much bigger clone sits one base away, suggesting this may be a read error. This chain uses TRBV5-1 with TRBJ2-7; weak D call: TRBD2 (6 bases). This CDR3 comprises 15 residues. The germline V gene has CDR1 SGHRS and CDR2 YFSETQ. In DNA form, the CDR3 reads TGCGTCAGCAGCTTGGAGGTCGGGAGCTCCTACGAGCAGTACTTC. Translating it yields CVSSLEVGSSYEQYF.

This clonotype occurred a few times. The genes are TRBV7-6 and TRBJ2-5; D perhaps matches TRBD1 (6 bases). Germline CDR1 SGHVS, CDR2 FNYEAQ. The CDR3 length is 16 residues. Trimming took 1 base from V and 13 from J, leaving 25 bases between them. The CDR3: CASSLGVGGRFDERYF. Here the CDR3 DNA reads TGTGCCAGCAGCTTAGGCGTTGGGGGCCGCTTCGACGAGCGGTACTTC.

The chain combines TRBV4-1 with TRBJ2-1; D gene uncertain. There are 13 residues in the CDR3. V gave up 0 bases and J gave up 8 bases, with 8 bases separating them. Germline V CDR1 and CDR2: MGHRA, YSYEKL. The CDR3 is CASSQDTVHEQFF. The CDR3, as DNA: TGCGCCAGCAGCCAAGATACGGTCCATGAGCAGTTCTTC.

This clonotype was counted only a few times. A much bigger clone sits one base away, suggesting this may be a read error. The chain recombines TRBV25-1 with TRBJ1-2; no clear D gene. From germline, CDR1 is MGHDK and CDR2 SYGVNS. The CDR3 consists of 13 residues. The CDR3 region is CASNGIEDYGYAF. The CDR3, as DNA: TGTGCCAGCAACGGTATCGAGGACTATGGCTACGCCTTC.

The CDR3 here is CASSPALQSSYEQYF. DNA for the CDR3: TGCGCCAGCAGCCCGGCCTTGCAGAGCTCCTACGAGCAGTACTTC. This chain uses TRBV4-3 with TRBJ2-7; no clear D gene. Trimming removed 4 bases at V and 0 bases at J, with 13 bases between. Germline loops: CDR1 LGHNA, CDR2 YSLEER. This CDR3 is 15 amino acids long.

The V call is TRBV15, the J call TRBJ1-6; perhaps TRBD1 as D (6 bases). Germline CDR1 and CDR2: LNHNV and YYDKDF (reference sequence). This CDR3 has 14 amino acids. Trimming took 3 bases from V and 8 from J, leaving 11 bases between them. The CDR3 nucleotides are TGTGCCACCAGCAGGGATACAGGGTATTCACCCCTCCACTTT. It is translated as CATSRDTGYSPLHF.

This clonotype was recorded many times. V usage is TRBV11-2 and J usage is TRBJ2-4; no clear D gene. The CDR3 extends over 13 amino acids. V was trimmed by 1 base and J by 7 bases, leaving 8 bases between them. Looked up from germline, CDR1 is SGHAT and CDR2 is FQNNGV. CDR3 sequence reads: CASSLGSKNIQYF. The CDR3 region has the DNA TGTGCCAGCAGCTTAGGAAGTAAGAACATTCAGTACTTC.

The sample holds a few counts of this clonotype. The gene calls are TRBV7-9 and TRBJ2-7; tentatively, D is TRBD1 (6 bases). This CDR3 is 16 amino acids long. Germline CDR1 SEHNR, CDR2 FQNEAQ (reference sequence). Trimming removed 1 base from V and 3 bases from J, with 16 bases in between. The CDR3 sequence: CASSLERGSYLYEQYF. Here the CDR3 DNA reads TGTGCCAGCAGCTTAGAAAGGGGGAGCTATCTCTACGAGCAGTACTTC.

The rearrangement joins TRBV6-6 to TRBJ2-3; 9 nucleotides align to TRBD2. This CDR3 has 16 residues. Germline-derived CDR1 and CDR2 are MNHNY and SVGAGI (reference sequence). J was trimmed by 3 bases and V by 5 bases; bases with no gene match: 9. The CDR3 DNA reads TGTGCCAGCAGTGCCGTAACCACTAGCGGGACAGATACGCAGTATTTT. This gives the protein CASSAVTTSGTDTQYF.

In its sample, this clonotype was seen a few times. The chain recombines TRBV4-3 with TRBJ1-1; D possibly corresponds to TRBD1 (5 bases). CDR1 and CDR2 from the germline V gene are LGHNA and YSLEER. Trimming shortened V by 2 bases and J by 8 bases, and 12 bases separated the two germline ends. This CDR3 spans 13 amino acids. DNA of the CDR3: TGCGCCAGCAGCCAATTCCCCGGGACCGAAGCTTTCTTT. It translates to CASSQFPGTEAFF.

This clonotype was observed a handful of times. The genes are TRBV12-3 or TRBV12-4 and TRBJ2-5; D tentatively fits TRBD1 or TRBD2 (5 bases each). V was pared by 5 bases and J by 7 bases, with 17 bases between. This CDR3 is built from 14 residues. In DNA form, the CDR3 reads TGTGCCAGCAGTCGGACTGGGGGTGAAGGGACCCAGTACTTC. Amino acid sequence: CASSRTGGEGTQYF.

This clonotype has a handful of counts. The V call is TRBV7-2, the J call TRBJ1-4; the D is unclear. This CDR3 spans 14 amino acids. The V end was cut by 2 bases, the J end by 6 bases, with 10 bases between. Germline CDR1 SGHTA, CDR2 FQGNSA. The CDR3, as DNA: TGTGCCAGCAGCTTATCCCTGACGGATGAAAAACTGTTTTTT. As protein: CASSLSLTDEKLFF.

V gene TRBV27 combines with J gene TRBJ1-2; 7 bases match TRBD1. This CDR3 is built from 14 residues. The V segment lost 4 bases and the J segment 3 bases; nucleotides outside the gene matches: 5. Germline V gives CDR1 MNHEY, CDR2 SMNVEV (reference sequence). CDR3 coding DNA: TGTGCCAGCAGTTCCGATACAGGGGACTATGGCTACACCTTC. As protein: CASSSDTGDYGYTF.

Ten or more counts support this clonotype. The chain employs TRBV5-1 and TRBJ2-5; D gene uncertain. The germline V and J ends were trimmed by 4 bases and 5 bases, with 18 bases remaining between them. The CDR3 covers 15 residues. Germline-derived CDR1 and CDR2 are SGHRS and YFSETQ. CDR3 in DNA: TGCGCCAGCAGCCTCCCGTCCTTACGTGAGGAGACCCAGTACTTC. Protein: CASSLPSLREETQYF.

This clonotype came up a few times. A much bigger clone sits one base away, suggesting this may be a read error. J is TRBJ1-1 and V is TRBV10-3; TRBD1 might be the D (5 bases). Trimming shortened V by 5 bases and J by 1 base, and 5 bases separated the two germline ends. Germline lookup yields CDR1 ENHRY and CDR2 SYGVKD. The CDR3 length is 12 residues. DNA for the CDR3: TGTGCCATCAGTACAGGGAACACTGAAGCTTTCTTT. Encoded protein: CAISTGNTEAFF.

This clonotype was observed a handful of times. The CDR3 nucleotides are TGTGCCAGCAGCGGACTAGCGGACCTAGACACAGATACGCAGTATTTT. Amino acid sequence: CASSGLADLDTDTQYF. The chain uses TRBV7-2 and TRBJ2-3, with TRBD2 matching over 10 bases. Germline V lookup: CDR1 SGHTA, CDR2 FQGNSA. V shed 5 bases and J 2 bases; nucleotides not matched to a gene: 7. The CDR3 runs to 16 residues. The full variable domain, its missing parts supplied by reference TRBV7-2 and TRBJ2-3, is GAGVSQSPSNKVTEKGKDVELRCDPISGHTALYWYRQSLGQGLEFLIYFQGNSAPDKSGLPSDRFSAERTGGSVSTLTIQRTQQEDSAVYLCASSGLADLDTDTQYFGPGTRLTVL.